This TCR beta chain came from a study of breast tumors, draining lymph nodes, adjacent tissues (TCRdb year 2016). About the full investigation: The study compared TCR beta repertoires across tumor, adjacent nontumor tissue and axillary lymph nodes from breast cancer patients. The study was designed to assess the relationships and possible T-cell exchange between tumor, surrounding tissue and draining lymph node repertoires in human breast cancer. Results the study describes overall, beyond this receptor: Tumor and nontumor tissue repertoires were significantly more similar in luminal-like than in basal-like breast cancer. The conclusion that tumor T cells originate in lymph nodes was framed as consistent with a hypothesis rather than directly demonstrated. The data were considered consistent with most tumor T cells being derived from the lymph node and subsequently expanding within tumor tissue. T-cell repertoire diversity in tumors was found to be lower than in lymph nodes but higher than in nontumor tissue, and preferential V and J gene usage was observed.

This clonotype was seen at least ten times. Its antigen target is currently unknown. No much larger clonotype is one base removed from it; base qualities were not supplied. Lymph node samples were obtained from the axillary draining lymph nodes of breast cancer patients. This sample was sequenced with an Illumina HiSeq 2000. TCR beta chain libraries were generated by multiplex PCR amplification. The amplified TCR beta chain products were analyzed by high-throughput sequencing. TCRdb reworked the public reads: Q25 trimming with fastp, MiXCR clone assembly, productive beta chains retained. Each record represents a unique CDR3 protein, reported with the most common genes and DNA among its rows. For this sample the table gives roughly 260,000 distinct CDR3 sequences, of which 30% to 35% were detected only once. Of the sample, around 1.1% falls within the top ten clones. Taken from the germline V gene, the CDR1 and CDR2 loops are MNHNS and SASEGT. Relative to germline, V is 6 bases shorter and J is 6 bases shorter, with 17 bases between their ends. Taken from cysteine to phenylalanine, the CDR3 has 15 residues. Only the CDR3 region is kept as DNA, spanning 45 bases read in frame from base 1.

The TCR originated in a female donor with breast cancer. Some clones in this sample may be carry-over from other donors' samples. The sequence links TRBV6-1 to TRBJ2-2; the D gene is not confidently resolved. Sequenced material: axillary lymph node tissue. The CDR3 here reads CASSLSSIGAGELFF. At the DNA level, the sequence is TGTGCCAGCAGCCTCTCCTCCATTGGGGCCGGGGAGCTGTTTTTT.